This is a list of T cell receptor beta chains from one sample in a study of T cells after yellow fever vaccination. TCRdb called the 5' RACE reads again in MiXCR, with one record for every CDR3 protein. Of some 670,000 distinct CDR3 sequences detected, roughly an eighth appear once; the ten largest clones hold 14% to 15%. The material was PBMCs, obtained on the day of the yellow fever booster vaccination. The origin of the receptors is a man under 40 who received the YFV17D yellow fever vaccine. The CDR3 runs from the conserved cysteine through the conserved F or W. The order of the fields is V gene, J gene, clone size, D gene, CDR3 DNA, CDR3 protein. A D gene is named only where the DNA matches it firmly. Only part of the rows carry a size: once, few, many, or a class if the clone is expanded.

>TRBV6-5|TRBJ1-2|few|NA
TGTGCCAGCAGCCGGGGGGATTATGGCTACACCTTC
CASSRGDYGYTF
>TRBV6-4|TRBJ2-1|few|NA
TGTGCCAGCACCCCGACACTGGGGGGTGAGCAGTTCTTC
CASTPTLGGEQFF
>TRBV28|TRBJ2-7|NA|NA
TGTGCCAGCAGTTTCCTAGAAGGAGAGCAGTACTTC
CASSFLEGEQYF
>TRBV10-3|TRBJ2-2|NA|TRBD2
TGTGCCATCAGTGAGTCGGGACTAGCGGGGCCCTACACCGGGGAGCTGTTTTTT
CAISESGLAGPYTGELFF
>TRBV7-2|TRBJ2-5|few|NA
TGTGCCAGCAGCTTAGGGAGATCCCTAAAAGAGACCCAGTACTTC
CASSLGRSLKETQYF
>TRBV7-8|TRBJ2-2|NA|NA
TGTGCCAGCAGCTGGGGGAACTCGAACACCGGGGAGCTGTTTTTT
CASSWGNSNTGELFF
>TRBV7-9|TRBJ2-3|many|NA
TGTGCCAGCAGCCGCGCAGATACGCAGTATTTT
CASSRADTQYF
>TRBV5-8|TRBJ2-3|NA|NA
TGTGCCATCACCACCGGACAGTTTTTCACAGATACGCAGTATTTT
CAITTGQFFTDTQYF
>TRBV20-1|TRBJ2-1|NA|TRBD2
TGCAGTGCTAGAGATGTGCTAGCGGGAGACAATGAGCAGTTCTTC
CSARDVLAGDNEQFF
>TRBV9|TRBJ2-5|NA|NA
TGTGCCAGCAGCGTATCACCGACAGCCCAAGAGACCCAGTACTTC
CASSVSPTAQETQYF
>TRBV5-1|TRBJ2-1|many|NA
TGCGCCAGCAGCTTACCTACCGGGGTCTCCTACAATGAGCAGTTCTTC
CASSLPTGVSYNEQFF
>TRBV11-2|TRBJ2-2|few|TRBD2
TGTGCCAGCAGCCCGGGACTAGCGGGAGGGACGAACACCGGGGAGCTGTTTTTT
CASSPGLAGGTNTGELFF
>TRBV3-1|TRBJ2-7|few|TRBD2
TGTGCCAGCAGCCTCACGGGACTAGCGGGTTACGAGCAGTACTTC
CASSLTGLAGYEQYF
>TRBV7-2|TRBJ2-5|NA|TRBD2
TGTGCCAGCAGCCCCGGGAGACTAGCGGGAGCAGAGACCCAGTACTTC
CASSPGRLAGAETQYF
>TRBV7-9|TRBJ2-3|NA|NA
TGTGCCAGCACCTTTAAAGGGACGTTAAGCACAGATACGCAGTATTTT
CASTFKGTLSTDTQYF
>TRBV6-5|TRBJ2-5|NA|NA
TGTGCCAGCAGTTACTCTCTAGGGACTCTGGAGACCCAGTACTTC
CASSYSLGTLETQYF
>TRBV4-3|TRBJ2-3|NA|TRBD2
TGCGCCAGCAGCCCAACTAGCGGGAAGAGCACAGATACGCAGTATTTT
CASSPTSGKSTDTQYF
>TRBV5-1|TRBJ2-7|many|TRBD1
TGCGCCAGCAGCGCAGACGGACAGGCGAGAGAGCAGTACTTC
CASSADGQAREQYF
>TRBV10-3|TRBJ2-7|NA|NA
TGTGCCACCGGGGACCACGTCTCCTACGAGCAGTACTTC
CATGDHVSYEQYF
>TRBV6-5|TRBJ2-5|few|TRBD1
TGTGCCAGCAGTCGACAGGGGATCCAGTACTTC
CASSRQGIQYF
>TRBV12-3/TRBV12-4|TRBJ2-1|few|TRBD2
TGTGCCAGCAGCAAAGGGGCGGGAGCGGCCAATGAGCAGTTCTTC
CASSKGAGAANEQFF
>TRBV29-1|TRBJ1-5|many|NA
TGCAGCGTCACTGAGGACTCCCCCGATCAGCCCCAGCATTTT
CSVTEDSPDQPQHF
>TRBV7-9|TRBJ2-2|few|NA
TGTGCCAGCAGCGAAACCACAGGGTTCGGGGAGCTGTTTTTT
CASSETTGFGELFF
>TRBV27|TRBJ2-1|NA|NA
TGTGCCAGCAGTCCTCTTTCGGACTACTCCTACAATGAGCAGTTCTTC
CASSPLSDYSYNEQFF